Included here is one T cell receptor (beta chain) sequence, with context. This specimen belongs to a study of blood T cell repertoires in COVID-19. Study information: Material from acute and convalescent COVID-19 was sourced from the United States, Italy and Spain.

The CDR3 is 14 residues long. The V and J ends lost 4 bases and 5 bases, in that order; junction bases with no gene match: 4. CDR1 and CDR2 (germline): LNHDA, SQIVND (reference sequence). Authors' methods: The authors estimated nucleated cell counts from reference gene primer amplification. Only in-frame clones appear in the TCRdb table, and some are missing; sequencing was by immunoSEQ multiplex PCR. V, J and clone size were drawn from that table, and D and trimming were deduced from the DNA. The sample consists of 150,000 or so clones, 82% of them appearing once. The TCR sequence derives from a middle-aged woman with COVID-19, enrolled during active disease. Material for sequencing was peripheral blood. The chain recombines TRBV19 with TRBJ1-4; TRBD1 agrees at 7 bases. This chain's CDR3 is CASSNRGQNEKLFF. The CDR3 region has the DNA TGTGCCAGTAGTAACAGGGGCCAAAATGAAAAACTGTTTTTT.